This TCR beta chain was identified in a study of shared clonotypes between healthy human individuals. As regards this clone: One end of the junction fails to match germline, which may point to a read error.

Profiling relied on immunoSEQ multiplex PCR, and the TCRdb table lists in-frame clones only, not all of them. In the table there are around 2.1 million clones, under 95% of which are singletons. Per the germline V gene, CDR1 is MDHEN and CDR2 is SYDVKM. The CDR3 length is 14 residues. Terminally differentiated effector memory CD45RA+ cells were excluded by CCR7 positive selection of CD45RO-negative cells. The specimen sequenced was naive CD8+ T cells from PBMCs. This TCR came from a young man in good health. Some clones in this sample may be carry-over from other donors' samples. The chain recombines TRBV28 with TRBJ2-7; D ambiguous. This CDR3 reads CASSRPGSSSEQYF. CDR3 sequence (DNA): TGTGCCAGCAGTCGTCCCGGGTCCTCCTCCGAGCAGTACTTC.